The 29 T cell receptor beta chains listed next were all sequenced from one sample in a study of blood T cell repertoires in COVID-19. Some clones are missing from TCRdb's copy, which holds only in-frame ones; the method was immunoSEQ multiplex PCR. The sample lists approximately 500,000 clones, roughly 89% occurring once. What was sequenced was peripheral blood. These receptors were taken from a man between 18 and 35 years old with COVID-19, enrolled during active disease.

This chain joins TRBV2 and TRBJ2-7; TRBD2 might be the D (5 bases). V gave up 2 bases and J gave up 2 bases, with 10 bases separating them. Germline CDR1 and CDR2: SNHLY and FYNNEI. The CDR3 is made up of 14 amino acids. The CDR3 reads CASSELALAYEQYF. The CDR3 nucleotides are TGTGCCAGCAGTGAACTAGCCCTGGCCTACGAGCAGTACTTC.

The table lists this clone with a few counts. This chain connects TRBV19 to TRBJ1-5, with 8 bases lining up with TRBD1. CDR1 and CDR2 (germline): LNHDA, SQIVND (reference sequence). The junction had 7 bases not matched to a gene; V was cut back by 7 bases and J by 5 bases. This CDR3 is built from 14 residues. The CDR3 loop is CASMEGQGYQPQHF. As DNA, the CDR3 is TGTGCCAGTATGGAAGGACAGGGATATCAGCCCCAGCATTTT. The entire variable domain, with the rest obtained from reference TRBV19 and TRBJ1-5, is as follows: DGGITQSPKYLFRKEGQNVTLSCEQNLNHDAMYWYRQDPGQGLRLIYYSQIVNDFQKGDIAEGYSVSREKKESFPLTVTSAQKNPTAFYLCASMEGQGYQPQHFGDGTRLSIL.

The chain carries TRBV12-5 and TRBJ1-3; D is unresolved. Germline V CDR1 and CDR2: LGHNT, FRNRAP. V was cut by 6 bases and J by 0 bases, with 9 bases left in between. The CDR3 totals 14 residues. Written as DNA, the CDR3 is TGTGCTAGTGGCCTATTTGCCTCTGGAAACACCATATATTTT. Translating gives CASGLFASGNTIYF. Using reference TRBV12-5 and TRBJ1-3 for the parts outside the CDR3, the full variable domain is DARVTQTPRHKVTEMGQEVTMRCQPILGHNTVFWYRQTMMQGLELLAYFRNRAPLDDSGMPKDRFSAEMPDATLATLKIQPSEPRDSAVYFCASGLFASGNTIYFGEGSWLTVV.

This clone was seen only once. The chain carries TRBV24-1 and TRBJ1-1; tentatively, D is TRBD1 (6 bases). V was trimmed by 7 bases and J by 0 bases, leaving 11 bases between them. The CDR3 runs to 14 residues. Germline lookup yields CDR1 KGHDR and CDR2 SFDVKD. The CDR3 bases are TGTGCCACCAGCGAAGGGGGTATGAACACTGAAGCTTTCTTT. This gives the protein CATSEGGMNTEAFF.

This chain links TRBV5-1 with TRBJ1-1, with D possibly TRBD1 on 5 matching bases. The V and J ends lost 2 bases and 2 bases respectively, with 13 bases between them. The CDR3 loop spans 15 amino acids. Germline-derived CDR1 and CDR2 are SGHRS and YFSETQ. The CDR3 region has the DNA TGCGCCAGCAGCTTAACGCCGGGGGGTAACACTGAAGCTTTCTTT. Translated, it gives CASSLTPGGNTEAFF.

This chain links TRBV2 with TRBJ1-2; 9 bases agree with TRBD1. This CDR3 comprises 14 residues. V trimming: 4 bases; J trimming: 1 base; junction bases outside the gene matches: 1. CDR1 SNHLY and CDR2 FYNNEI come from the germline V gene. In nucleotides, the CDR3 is TGTGCCAGCAGTGGGGACAGGGTTAACTATGGCTACACCTTC. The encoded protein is CASSGDRVNYGYTF.

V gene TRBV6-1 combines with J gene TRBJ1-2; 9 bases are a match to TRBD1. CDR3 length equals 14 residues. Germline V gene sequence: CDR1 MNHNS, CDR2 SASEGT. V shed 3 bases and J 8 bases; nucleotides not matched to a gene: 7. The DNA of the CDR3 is TGTGCCAGCAGTGATCAAGGACAGGGGACAGGCTACACCTTC. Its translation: CASSDQGQGTGYTF.

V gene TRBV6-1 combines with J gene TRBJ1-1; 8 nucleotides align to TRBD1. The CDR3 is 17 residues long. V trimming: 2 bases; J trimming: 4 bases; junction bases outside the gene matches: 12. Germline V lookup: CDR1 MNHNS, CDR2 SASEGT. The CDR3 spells CASSEFTLGQGSTEAFF. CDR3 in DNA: TGTGCCAGCAGTGAATTCACCCTAGGACAGGGATCCACTGAAGCTTTCTTT.

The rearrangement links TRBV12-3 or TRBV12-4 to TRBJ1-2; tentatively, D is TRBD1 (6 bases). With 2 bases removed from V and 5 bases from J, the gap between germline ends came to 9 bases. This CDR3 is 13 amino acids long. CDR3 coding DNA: TGTGCCAGCAGTTTACCGGACAGTTATGGCTACACCTTC. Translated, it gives CASSLPDSYGYTF.

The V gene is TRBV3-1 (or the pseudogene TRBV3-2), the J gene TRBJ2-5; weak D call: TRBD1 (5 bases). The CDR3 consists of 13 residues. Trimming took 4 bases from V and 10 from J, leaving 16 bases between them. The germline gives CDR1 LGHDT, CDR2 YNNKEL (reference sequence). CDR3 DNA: TGTGCCAGCAGCCCAAGACAGCCAAGGAGCCAGTACTTC. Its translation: CASSPRQPRSQYF.

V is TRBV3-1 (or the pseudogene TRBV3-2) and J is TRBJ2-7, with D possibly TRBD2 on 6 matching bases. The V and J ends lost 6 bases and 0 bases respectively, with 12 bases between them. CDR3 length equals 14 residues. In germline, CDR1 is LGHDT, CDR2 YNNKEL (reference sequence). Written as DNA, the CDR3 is TGTGCCAGCAGGGGCCGGGACTCCTCCTACGAGCAGTACTTC. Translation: CASRGRDSSYEQYF.

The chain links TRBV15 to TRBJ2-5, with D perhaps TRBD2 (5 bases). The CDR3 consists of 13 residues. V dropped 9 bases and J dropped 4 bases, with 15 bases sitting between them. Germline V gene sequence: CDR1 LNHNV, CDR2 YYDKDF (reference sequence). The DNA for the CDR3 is TGTGCCACAACGGCGGCGGGTTCAGAGACCCAGTACTTC. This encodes CATTAAGSETQYF.

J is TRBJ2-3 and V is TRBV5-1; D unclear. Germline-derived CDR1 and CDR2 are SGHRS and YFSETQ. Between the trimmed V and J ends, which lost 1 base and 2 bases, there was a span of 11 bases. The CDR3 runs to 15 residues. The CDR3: CASSLMALATDTQYF. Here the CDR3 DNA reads TGCGCCAGCAGCTTGATGGCTTTAGCCACAGATACGCAGTATTTT.

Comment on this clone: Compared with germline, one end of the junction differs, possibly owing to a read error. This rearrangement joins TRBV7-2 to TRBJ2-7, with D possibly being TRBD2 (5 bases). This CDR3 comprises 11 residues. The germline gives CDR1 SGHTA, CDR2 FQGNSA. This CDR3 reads CASSLRDHGVF. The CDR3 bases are TGTGCCAGCAGCTTAAGGGATCACGGGGTCTTC.

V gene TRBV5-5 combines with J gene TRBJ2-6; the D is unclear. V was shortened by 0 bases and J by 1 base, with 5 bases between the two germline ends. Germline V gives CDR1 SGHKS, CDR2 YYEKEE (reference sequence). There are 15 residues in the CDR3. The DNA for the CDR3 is TGTGCCAGCAGCTTGGGAGTGTCTGGGGCCAACGTCCTGACTTTC. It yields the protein CASSLGVSGANVLTF.

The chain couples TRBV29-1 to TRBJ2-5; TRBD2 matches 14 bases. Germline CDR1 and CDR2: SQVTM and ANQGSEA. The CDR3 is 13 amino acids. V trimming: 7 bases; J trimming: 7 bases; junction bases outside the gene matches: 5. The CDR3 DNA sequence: TGCAGCGCGACTAGCGGGGGGGCTTCGACCCAGTACTTC. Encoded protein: CSATSGGASTQYF.

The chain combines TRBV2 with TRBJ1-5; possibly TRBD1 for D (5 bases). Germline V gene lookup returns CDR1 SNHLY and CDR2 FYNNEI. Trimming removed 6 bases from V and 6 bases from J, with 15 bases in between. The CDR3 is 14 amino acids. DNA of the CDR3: TGTGCCAGCAGCCTCGAAGGGGCTGCTCAGCCCCAGCATTTT. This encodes CASSLEGAAQPQHF.

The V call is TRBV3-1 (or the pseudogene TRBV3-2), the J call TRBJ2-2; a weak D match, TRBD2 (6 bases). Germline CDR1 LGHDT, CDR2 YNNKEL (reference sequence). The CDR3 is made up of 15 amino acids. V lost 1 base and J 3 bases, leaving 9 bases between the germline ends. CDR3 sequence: CASSQVTGDTGELFF. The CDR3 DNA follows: TGTGCCAGCAGCCAAGTTACGGGAGACACCGGGGAGCTGTTTTTT.

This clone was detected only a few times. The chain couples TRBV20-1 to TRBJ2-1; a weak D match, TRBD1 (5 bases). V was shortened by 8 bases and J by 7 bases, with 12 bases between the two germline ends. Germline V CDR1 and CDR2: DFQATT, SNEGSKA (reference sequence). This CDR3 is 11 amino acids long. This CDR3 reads CSLTELNEQFF. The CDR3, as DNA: TGCAGTCTGACAGAACTTAATGAGCAGTTCTTC.

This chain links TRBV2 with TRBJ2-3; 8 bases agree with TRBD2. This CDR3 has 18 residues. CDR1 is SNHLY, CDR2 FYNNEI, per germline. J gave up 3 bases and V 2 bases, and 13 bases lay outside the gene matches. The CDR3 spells CASSEMGLLAAITDTQYF. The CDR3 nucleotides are TGTGCCAGCAGTGAAATGGGCTTACTAGCGGCAATAACAGATACGCAGTATTTT.

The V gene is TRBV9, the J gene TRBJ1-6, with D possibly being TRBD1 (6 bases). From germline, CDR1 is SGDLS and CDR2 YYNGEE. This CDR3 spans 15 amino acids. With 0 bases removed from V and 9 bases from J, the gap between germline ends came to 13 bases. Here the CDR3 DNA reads TGTGCCAGCAGCGTAGACCAGGGGAATGGTTCACCCCTCCACTTT. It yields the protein CASSVDQGNGSPLHF.

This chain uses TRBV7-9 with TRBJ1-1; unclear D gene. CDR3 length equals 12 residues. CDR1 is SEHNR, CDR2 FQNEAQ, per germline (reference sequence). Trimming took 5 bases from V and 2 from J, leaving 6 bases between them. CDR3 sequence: CASSVPNTEAFF. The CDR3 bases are TGTGCCAGCAGCGTCCCTAACACTGAAGCTTTCTTT.

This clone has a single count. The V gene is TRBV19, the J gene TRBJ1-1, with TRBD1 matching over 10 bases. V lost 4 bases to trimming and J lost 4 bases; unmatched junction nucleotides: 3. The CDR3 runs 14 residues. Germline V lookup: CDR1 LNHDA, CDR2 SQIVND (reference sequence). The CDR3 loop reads CASSKRTGGTEAFF. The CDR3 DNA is TGTGCCAGTAGTAAAAGGACAGGGGGCACTGAAGCTTTCTTT.

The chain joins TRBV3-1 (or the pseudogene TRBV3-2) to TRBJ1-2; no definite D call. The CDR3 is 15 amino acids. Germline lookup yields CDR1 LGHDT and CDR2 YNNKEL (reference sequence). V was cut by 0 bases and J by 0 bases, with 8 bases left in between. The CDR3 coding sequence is TGTGCCAGCAGCCAAGATCCCGGAGCTAACTATGGCTACACCTTC. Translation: CASSQDPGANYGYTF.

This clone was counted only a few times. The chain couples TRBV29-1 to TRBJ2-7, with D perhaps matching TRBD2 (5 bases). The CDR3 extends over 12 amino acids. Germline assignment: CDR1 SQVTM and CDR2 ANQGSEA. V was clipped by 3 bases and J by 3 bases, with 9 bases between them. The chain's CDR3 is CSVEARDYEQYF. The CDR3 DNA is TGCAGCGTTGAGGCCCGGGACTACGAGCAGTACTTC.

Written as DNA, the CDR3 is TGTGCCAGCAGTTCCAGGGGGACCTACGAGCAGTACTTC. It yields the protein CASSSRGTYEQYF. The chain has TRBV13 and TRBJ2-7; the match to TRBD1 covers 7 bases. The CDR3 extends over 13 amino acids. Germline V gives CDR1 PRHDT, CDR2 FYEKMQ (reference sequence). V trimming: 6 bases; J trimming: 2 bases; junction bases outside the gene matches: 4.

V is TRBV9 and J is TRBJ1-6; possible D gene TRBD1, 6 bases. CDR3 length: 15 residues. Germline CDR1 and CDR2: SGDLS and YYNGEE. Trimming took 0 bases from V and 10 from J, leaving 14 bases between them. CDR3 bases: TGTGCCAGCAGCGTAGGAGGGGGTCTTCGATCACCCCTCCACTTT. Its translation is CASSVGGGLRSPLHF.

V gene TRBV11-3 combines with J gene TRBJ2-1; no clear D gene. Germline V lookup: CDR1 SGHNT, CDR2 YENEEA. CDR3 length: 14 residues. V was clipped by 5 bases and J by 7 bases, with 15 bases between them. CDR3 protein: CASSTLGYRNEQFF. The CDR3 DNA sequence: TGTGCCAGCAGCACCTTGGGCTATAGGAATGAGCAGTTCTTC.

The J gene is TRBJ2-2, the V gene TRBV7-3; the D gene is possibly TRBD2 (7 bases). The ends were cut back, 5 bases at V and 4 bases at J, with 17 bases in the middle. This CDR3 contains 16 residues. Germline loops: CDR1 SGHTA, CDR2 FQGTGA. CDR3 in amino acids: CASSAHGGLGTGELFF. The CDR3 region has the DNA TGTGCCAGCAGCGCCCACGGGGGGCTCGGCACCGGGGAGCTGTTTTTT.